This T cell receptor (beta chain) came from a study of OX40 agonist ivuxolimab in advanced cancers. Using immunoSEQ multiplex PCR, the repertoire was profiled, and TCRdb retains in-frame clones only, with some absent. The sample has roughly 60,000 clones, around 84% seen once; the top ten hold approximately 4.3%. In this sample, this clone turned up a few times. Germline CDR1 and CDR2: SGHVS and FQNEAQ. This CDR3 comprises 16 residues. V lost 5 bases to trimming and J lost 5 bases, with 21 bases between them. The sequence was obtained from an adult with an advanced solid tumor such as melanoma, head and neck, liver or kidney cancer. This chain links TRBV7-8 with TRBJ1-2, with D unclear. Sequencing used CD4+ or CD8+ T cells sorted from blood, obtained in a trial of the OX40 agonist ivuxolimab. CDR3 DNA sequence: TGTGCCAGCAGCCCGAGAGTTGGTGTACGGGGATATGGCTACACCTTC. Its translation: CASSPRVGVRGYGYTF.